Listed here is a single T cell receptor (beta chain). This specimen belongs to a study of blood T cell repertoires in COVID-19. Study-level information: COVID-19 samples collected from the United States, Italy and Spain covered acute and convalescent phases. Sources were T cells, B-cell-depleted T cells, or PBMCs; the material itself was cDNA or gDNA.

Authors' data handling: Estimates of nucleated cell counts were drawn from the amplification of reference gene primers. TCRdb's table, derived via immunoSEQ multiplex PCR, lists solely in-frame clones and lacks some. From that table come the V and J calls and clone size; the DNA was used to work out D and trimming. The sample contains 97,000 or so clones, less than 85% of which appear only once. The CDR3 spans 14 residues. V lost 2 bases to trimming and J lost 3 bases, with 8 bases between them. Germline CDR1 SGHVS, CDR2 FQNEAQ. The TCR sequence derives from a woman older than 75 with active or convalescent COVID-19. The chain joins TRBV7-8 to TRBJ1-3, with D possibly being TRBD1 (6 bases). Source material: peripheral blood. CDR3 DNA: TGTGCCAGCAGCTTATCAGGGGTTGGAAACACCATATATTTT. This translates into CASSLSGVGNTIYF.